The 15 T cell receptor beta chains in this list originate from one sample, sequenced in a study of T cells in Graves' hyperthyroidism and ophthalmopathy. The source material, RNA transcripts, was used to amplify TCR beta CDR3 regions. HTBI primers were employed in a first-round RT-PCR of the TCR CDR3. TCRdb redid the calling of the multiplex PCR reads with MiXCR, one entry per CDR3 protein. The table has around 450,000 distinct CDR3 sequences, around 14% seen once. Sequencing input: blood. All receptors derive from a woman aged 18-30 years with Graves' hyperthyroidism.

The table lists this clonotype with many counts. This sequence joins TRBV6-1 and TRBJ1-2; TRBD1 aligns across 8 bases. Trimming removed 5 bases from V and 2 bases from J; junction bases left unmatched: 13. The CDR3 totals 17 residues. The germline gives CDR1 MNHNS, CDR2 SASEGT. The CDR3 here is CASSPRTGKRINYGYTF. CDR3 nucleotides: TGTGCCAGCAGTCCCAGGACAGGGAAACGAATAAACTATGGCTACACCTTC.

At least ten counts were recorded for this clonotype. The chain recombines TRBV15 with TRBJ2-3; D unclear. Germline V gene lookup returns CDR1 LNHNV and CDR2 YYDKDF (reference sequence). The ends were cut back, 1 base at V and 0 bases at J, with 14 bases in the middle. The CDR3 length is 17 residues. The CDR3 region is CATSRVVRRGSTDTQYF. The CDR3 DNA reads TGTGCCACCAGCAGAGTTGTGAGGCGTGGGAGCACAGATACGCAGTATTTT.

This clonotype was counted ten times or more. This chain joins TRBV29-1 and TRBJ2-1, with 7 bases matching TRBD2. Germline lookup yields CDR1 SQVTM and CDR2 ANQGSEA. The CDR3 extends over 17 amino acids. V gave up 2 bases and J gave up 7 bases; unmatched junction bases: 17. Here the CDR3 reads CSVESSVGWGAGNEQFF. CDR3 DNA sequence: TGCAGCGTTGAAAGTTCGGTTGGGTGGGGAGCGGGAAATGAGCAGTTCTTC.

Regarding this clonotype: A much more abundant neighbour one base away suggests this may be a read error. The chain couples TRBV9 to TRBJ2-7; D assignment may be TRBD1 or TRBD2 (5 bases each). Deletions cut 4 bases from V and 2 bases from J, with 13 bases between. This CDR3 has 14 amino acids. Germline V gene lookup returns CDR1 SGDLS and CDR2 YYNGEE. The CDR3 coding sequence is TGTGCCAGCAGCCCCCGCGTGGGGGCCTACGAGCAGTACTTC. Protein product: CASSPRVGAYEQYF.

This clonotype was observed at least ten times. CDR3 DNA sequence: TGTGCCAGCAGTTTGATGAGGGTACCTAACGGGGAGCTGTTTTTT. Its protein is CASSLMRVPNGELFF. The V and J genes are TRBV12-3 or TRBV12-4 and TRBJ2-2, with D maybe TRBD2 (5 bases). The CDR3 runs 15 residues. Deletions cut 3 bases from V and 7 bases from J, with 15 bases between.

This clonotype was seen many times. The chain couples TRBV6-1 to TRBJ2-7; 10 bases align to TRBD2. V was pared by 6 bases and J by 2 bases, with 4 bases of the junction left unmatched. Germline V lookup: CDR1 MNHNS, CDR2 SASEGT. The CDR3 loop spans 14 amino acids. The CDR3 region has the DNA TGTGCCAGCAGCGGGACTAGCGAAGCCTACGAGCAGTACTTC. Its translation is CASSGTSEAYEQYF.

This clonotype has a count of ten or more. The chain has TRBV19 and TRBJ1-6; D call uncertain. The germline CDR1 and CDR2 sequences are LNHDA and SQIVND (reference sequence). V lost 8 bases and J lost 4, with 12 bases in between. The CDR3 runs to 14 residues. The CDR3 DNA follows: TGTGCCAGTGCATACGCTGAATATAATTCACCCCTCCACTTT. Amino acid sequence: CASAYAEYNSPLHF.

This clonotype was observed a handful of times. The CDR3, as DNA: TGTGCCAGCAGTCCAACAGGGCGCACAGATACGCAGTATTTT. It translates to CASSPTGRTDTQYF. The rearrangement links TRBV7-9 to TRBJ2-3, with D maybe TRBD1 (6 bases). Germline assignment: CDR1 SEHNR and CDR2 FQNEAQ (reference sequence). The CDR3 spans 14 residues. Trimming took off 6 bases at V and 1 base at J, with 11 bases between the two ends.

A word on this clonotype: A much more abundant neighbour one base away suggests this may be a read error. This chain connects TRBV10-3 to TRBJ2-7; no firm D call. Germline V gene lookup returns CDR1 ENHRY and CDR2 SYGVKD. V was cut by 3 bases and J by 7 bases, with 13 bases left in between. There are 13 residues in the CDR3. CDR3 in amino acids: CAISEPPLDEQYF. CDR3 DNA sequence: TGTGCCATCAGTGAACCCCCCCTTGATGAGCAGTACTTC.

The genes are TRBV6-2 or TRBV6-3 and TRBJ2-1; D not resolved. The CDR3 covers 16 residues. Looked up from germline, CDR1 is MNHEY and CDR2 is SVGEGT. The germline V and J ends were trimmed by 6 bases and 2 bases, with 17 bases remaining between them. The CDR3 DNA reads as TGTGCCAGCAGCGCCAACCGGCCCTCAACCTACAATGAGCAGTTCTTC. Protein product: CASSANRPSTYNEQFF.

This clonotype was picked up many times. The V and J genes are TRBV11-2 and TRBJ1-1; D gene ambiguous. V lost 4 bases and J lost 5, with 11 bases in between. CDR1 is SGHAT and CDR2 is FQNNGV in the germline V gene. This CDR3 is built from 13 residues. Here the CDR3 reads CASSYSPGTEAFF. The CDR3 DNA is TGTGCCAGCAGCTACAGCCCTGGGACTGAAGCTTTCTTT.

DNA of the CDR3: TGCGCCAGCAGCCACCCCCCACCGGCGCAGGGAAAGTACTTC. Protein sequence: CASSHPPPAQGKYF. The chain links TRBV4-1 to TRBJ2-4; D is perhaps TRBD1 (5 bases). The CDR3 is made up of 14 amino acids. The V end was cut by 3 bases, the J end by 14 bases, with 20 bases between. Germline CDR1 MGHRA, CDR2 YSYEKL.

This clonotype occurred many times. J is TRBJ1-1 and V is TRBV20-1; weak D call: TRBD1 (5 bases). The CDR3 consists of 12 residues. Germline V gives CDR1 DFQATT, CDR2 SNEGSKA (reference sequence). V was trimmed by 1 base and J by 4 bases, leaving 7 bases between them. CDR3 amino acids: CSARGGSTEAFF. The CDR3 DNA follows: TGCAGTGCTAGAGGGGGGTCCACTGAAGCTTTCTTT.

This clonotype was counted at least ten times. V and J are TRBV4-1 and TRBJ2-7; 9 bases fit TRBD1. V lost 3 bases, J lost 2 bases, and 8 bases stayed unmatched. This CDR3 has 16 residues. CDR1 is MGHRA and CDR2 is YSYEKL in the germline V gene. CDR3 amino acids: CASSQADRGRTYEQYF. The CDR3 DNA sequence: TGCGCCAGCAGCCAGGCGGACAGGGGCCGAACCTACGAGCAGTACTTC.

This clonotype has at least ten counts. The V call is TRBV6-1, the J call TRBJ1-2, with D tentatively TRBD1 (5 bases). Germline assignment: CDR1 MNHNS and CDR2 SASEGT. V dropped 7 bases and J dropped 8 bases, with 20 bases sitting between them. The CDR3 extends over 14 amino acids. The CDR3 DNA reads TGTGCCAGCAAACAGACAGTAGCCTCTAGGGGCTACACCTTC. It encodes CASKQTVASRGYTF.